The clone carrying this T cell receptor (beta chain) has ten or more counts. Germline values: CDR1 MNHEY, CDR2 SVGAGI. Trimming removed 5 bases from V and 6 bases from J; junction bases left unmatched: 1. The CDR3 spans 12 residues. PBMCs numbering at least 6.5 million were isolated per sample. The entry originates in a study of blood T cells in healthy people across ages. For the second PCR, which ran for roughly 6 to 12 cycles, a sample-barcoded 5' primer and a J-beta primer mix were used. One entry per CDR3 protein results from TCRdb running MiXCR on the 5' RACE reads. The sample consists of 1.5 million to 2 million distinct CDR3 sequences, 28% of them appearing once.

This receptor was obtained from a woman aged 25 to 39 in good health. Sequencing input: blood. V is TRBV6-5 and J is TRBJ1-2; 9 nucleotides line up with TRBD1. CDR3 coding DNA: TGTGCCAGCAGTAGGACAGGGGATGGCTACACCTTC. Amino acids: CASSRTGDGYTF.